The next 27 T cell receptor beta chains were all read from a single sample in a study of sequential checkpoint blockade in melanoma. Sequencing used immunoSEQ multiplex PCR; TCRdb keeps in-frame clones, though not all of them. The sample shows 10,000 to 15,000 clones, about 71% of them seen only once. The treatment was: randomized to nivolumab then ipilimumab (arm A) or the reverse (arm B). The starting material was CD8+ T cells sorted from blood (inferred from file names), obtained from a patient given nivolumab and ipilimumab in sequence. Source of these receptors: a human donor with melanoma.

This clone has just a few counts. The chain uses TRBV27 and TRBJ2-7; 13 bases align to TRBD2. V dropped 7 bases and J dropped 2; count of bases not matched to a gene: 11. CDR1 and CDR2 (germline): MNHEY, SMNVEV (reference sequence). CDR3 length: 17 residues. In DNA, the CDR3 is TGTGCCAGCACGGTGCGGTGGACTAGCGGGAGACCCTACGAGCAGTACTTC. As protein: CASTVRWTSGRPYEQYF.

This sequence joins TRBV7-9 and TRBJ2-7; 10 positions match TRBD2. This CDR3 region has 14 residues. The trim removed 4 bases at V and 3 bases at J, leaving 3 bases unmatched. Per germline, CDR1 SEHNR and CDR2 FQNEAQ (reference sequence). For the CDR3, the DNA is TGTGCCAGCAGCTCTAGCGGGAGCATCTACGAGCAGTACTTC. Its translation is CASSSSGSIYEQYF.

The CDR3 region is CASSISGGEYQETQYF. DNA for the CDR3: TGTGCCAGTAGTATCTCGGGAGGAGAATACCAAGAGACCCAGTACTTC. V is TRBV19 and J is TRBJ2-5; TRBD2 matches at 7 bases. CDR1 is LNHDA, CDR2 SQIVND, per germline (reference sequence). There are 16 residues in the CDR3. The V and J ends lost 3 bases and 0 bases, in that order; junction bases with no gene match: 7.

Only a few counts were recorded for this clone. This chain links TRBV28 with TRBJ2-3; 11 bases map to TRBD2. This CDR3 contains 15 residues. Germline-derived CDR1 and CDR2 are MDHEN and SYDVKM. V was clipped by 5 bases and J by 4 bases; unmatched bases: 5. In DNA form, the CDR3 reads TGTGCCAGCAGTAAACTAGCGGGAGTCTCAGATACGCAGTATTTT. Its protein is CASSKLAGVSDTQYF.

The CDR3 loop is CASSPGTGDYEQYF. The CDR3 DNA reads as TGCGCCAGCAGCCCCGGGACAGGGGACTACGAGCAGTACTTC. The V and J genes are TRBV4-1 and TRBJ2-7, with 10 bases matching TRBD1. Germline lookup yields CDR1 MGHRA and CDR2 YSYEKL. V gave up 4 bases and J gave up 3 bases; unmatched junction bases: 3. The CDR3 totals 14 residues.

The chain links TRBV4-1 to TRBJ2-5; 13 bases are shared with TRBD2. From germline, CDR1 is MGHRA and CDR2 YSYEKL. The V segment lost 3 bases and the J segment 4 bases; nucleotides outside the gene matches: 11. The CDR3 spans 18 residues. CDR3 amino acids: CASSQRTSGRDTPETQYF. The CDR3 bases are TGCGCCAGCAGCCAGAGGACTAGCGGGAGAGATACTCCAGAGACCCAGTACTTC.

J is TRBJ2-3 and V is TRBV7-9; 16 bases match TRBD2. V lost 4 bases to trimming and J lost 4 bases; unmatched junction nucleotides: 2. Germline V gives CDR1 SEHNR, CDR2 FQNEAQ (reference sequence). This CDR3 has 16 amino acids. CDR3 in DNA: TGTGCCAGCAGCTCGGGACTAGCGGGAGGGCCAGATACGCAGTATTTT. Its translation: CASSSGLAGGPDTQYF.

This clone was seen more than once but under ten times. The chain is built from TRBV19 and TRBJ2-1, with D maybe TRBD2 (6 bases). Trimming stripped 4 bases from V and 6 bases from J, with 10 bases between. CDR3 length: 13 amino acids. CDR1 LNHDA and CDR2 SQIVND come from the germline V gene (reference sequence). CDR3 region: CASSTGLSNEQFF. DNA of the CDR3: TGTGCCAGTAGTACGGGACTCAGCAATGAGCAGTTCTTC.

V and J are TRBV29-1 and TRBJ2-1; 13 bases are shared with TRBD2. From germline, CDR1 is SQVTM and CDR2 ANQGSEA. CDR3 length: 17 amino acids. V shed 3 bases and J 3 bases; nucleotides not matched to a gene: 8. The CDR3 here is CSVERGTSGTIYNEQFF. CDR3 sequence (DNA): TGCAGCGTTGAGAGGGGGACTAGCGGGACGATCTACAATGAGCAGTTCTTC.

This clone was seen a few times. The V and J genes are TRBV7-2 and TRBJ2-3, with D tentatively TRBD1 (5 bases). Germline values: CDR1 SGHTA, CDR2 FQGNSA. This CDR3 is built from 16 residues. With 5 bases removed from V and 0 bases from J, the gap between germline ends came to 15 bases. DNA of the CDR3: TGTGCCAGCAGCCCCGGACACGCTTCTAGCACAGATACGCAGTATTTT. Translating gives CASSPGHASSTDTQYF. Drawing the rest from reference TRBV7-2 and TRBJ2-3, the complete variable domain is GAGVSQSPSNKVTEKGKDVELRCDPISGHTALYWYRQSLGQGLEFLIYFQGNSAPDKSGLPSDRFSAERTGGSVSTLTIQRTQQEDSAVYLCASSPGHASSTDTQYFGPGTRLTVL.

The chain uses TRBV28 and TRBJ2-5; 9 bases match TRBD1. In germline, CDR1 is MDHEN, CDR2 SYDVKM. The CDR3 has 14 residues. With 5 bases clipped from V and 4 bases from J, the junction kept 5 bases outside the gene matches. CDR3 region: CASSLPDRGETQYF. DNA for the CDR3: TGTGCCAGCAGTCTACCGGACAGGGGAGAGACCCAGTACTTC.

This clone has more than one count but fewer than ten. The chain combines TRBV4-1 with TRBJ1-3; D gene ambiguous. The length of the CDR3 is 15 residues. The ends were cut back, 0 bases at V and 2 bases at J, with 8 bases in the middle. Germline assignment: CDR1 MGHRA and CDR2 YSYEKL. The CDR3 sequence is CASSQERGPGNTIYF. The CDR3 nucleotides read TGCGCCAGCAGCCAAGAAAGAGGTCCTGGAAACACCATATATTTT.

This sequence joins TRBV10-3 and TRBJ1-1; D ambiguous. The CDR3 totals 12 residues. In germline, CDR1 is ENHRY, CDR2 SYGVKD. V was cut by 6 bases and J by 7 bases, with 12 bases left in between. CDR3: CAIRHPRLEAFF. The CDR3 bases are TGTGCCATCAGACACCCTAGGCTTGAAGCTTTCTTT.

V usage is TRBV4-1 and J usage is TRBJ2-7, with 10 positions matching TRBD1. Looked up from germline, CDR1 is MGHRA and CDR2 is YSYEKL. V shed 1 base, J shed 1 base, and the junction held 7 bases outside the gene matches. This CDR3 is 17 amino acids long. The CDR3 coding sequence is TGCGCCAGCAGCCAAGGGACAGGGGGACCTTCTTCCTACGAGCAGTACTTC. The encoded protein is CASSQGTGGPSSYEQYF.

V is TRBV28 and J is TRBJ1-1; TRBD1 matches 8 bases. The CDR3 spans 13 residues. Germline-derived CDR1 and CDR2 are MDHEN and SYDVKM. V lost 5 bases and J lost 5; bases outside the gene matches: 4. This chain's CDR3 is CASSLHRGTEAFF. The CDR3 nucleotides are TGTGCCAGCAGTCTACACAGGGGGACTGAAGCTTTCTTT.

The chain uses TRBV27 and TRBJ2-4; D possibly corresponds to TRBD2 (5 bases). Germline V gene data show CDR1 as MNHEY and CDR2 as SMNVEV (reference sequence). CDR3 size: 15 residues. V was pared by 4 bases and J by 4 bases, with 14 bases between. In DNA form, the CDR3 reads TGTGCCAGCAGTTCCCTCCCCACGGGAAAAAACATTCAGTACTTC. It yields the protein CASSSLPTGKNIQYF.

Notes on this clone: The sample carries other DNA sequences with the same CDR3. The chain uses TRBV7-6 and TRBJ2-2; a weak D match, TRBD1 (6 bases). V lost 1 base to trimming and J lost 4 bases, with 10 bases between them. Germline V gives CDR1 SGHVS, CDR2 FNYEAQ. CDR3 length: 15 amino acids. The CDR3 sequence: CASSLGTAPTGELFF. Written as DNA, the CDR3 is TGTGCCAGCAGCTTAGGGACAGCGCCCACCGGGGAGCTGTTTTTT.

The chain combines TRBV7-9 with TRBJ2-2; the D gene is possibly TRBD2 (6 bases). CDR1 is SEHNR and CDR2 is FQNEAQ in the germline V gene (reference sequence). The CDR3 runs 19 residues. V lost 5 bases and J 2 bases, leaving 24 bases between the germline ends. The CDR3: CASSPEFRGASANTGELFF. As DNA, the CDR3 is TGTGCCAGCAGCCCCGAGTTCCGCGGCGCTAGCGCTAACACCGGGGAGCTGTTTTTT.

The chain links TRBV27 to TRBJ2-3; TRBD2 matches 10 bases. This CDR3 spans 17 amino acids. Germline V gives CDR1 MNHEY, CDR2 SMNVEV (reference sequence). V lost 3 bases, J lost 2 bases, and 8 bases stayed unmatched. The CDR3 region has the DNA TGTGCCAGCAGTTTCCGTAGCGGGGGGCTAACCACAGATACGCAGTATTTT. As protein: CASSFRSGGLTTDTQYF.

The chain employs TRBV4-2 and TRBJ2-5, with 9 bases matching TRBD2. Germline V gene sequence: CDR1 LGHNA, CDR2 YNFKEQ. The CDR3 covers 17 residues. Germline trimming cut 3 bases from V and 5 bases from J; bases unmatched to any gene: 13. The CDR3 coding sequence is TGTGCCAGCAGCCACGAGGGCGGGGGGGCCGGTGCTGAGACCCAGTACTTC. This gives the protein CASSHEGGGAGAETQYF.

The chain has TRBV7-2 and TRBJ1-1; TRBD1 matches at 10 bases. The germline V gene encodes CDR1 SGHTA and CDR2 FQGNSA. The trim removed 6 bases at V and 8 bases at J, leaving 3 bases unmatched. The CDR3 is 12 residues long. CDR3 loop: CASRRQGAEAFF. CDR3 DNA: TGTGCCAGCAGAAGACAGGGGGCGGAAGCTTTCTTT. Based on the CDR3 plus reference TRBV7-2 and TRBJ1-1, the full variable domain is GAGVSQSPSNKVTEKGKDVELRCDPISGHTALYWYRQSLGQGLEFLIYFQGNSAPDKSGLPSDRFSAERTGGSVSTLTIQRTQQEDSAVYLCASRRQGAEAFFGQGTRLTVV.

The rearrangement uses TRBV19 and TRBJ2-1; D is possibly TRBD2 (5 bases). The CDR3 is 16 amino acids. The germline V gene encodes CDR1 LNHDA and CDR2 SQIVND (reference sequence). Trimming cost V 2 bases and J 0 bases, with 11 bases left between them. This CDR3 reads CASSIRRAASYNEQFF. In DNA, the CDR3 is TGTGCCAGTAGTATACGGCGGGCGGCCTCCTACAATGAGCAGTTCTTC. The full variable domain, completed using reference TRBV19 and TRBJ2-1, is DGGITQSPKYLFRKEGQNVTLSCEQNLNHDAMYWYRQDPGQGLRLIYYSQIVNDFQKGDIAEGYSVSREKKESFPLTVTSAQKNPTAFYLCASSIRRAASYNEQFFGPGTRLTVL.

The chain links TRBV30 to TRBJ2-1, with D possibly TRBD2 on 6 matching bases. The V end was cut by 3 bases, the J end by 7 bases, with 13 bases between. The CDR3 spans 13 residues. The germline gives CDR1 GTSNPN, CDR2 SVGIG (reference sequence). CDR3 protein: CAWSGGWGNEQFF. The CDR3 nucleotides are TGTGCCTGGAGCGGGGGTTGGGGAAATGAGCAGTTCTTC.

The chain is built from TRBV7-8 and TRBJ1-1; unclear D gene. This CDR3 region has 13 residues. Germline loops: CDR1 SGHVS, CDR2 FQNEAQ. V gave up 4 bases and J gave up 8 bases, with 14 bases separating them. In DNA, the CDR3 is TGTGCCAGCAGCTCCGGGATCCAGACCGAAGCTTTCTTT. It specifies CASSSGIQTEAFF.

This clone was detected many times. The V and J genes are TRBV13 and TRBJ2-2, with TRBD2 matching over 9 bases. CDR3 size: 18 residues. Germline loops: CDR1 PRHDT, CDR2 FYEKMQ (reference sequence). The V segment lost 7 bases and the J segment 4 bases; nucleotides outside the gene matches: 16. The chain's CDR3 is CASTASRERGVGTGELFF. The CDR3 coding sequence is TGTGCCAGCACCGCCTCTCGCGAGCGGGGGGTAGGCACCGGGGAGCTGTTTTTT.

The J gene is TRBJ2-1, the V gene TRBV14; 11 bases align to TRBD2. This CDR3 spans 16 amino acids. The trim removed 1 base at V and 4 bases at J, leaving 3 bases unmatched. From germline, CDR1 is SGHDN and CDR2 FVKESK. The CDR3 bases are TGTGCCAGCAGCCAAGTTAGCGGGAGGGGGTACAATGAGCAGTTCTTC. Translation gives CASSQVSGRGYNEQFF.

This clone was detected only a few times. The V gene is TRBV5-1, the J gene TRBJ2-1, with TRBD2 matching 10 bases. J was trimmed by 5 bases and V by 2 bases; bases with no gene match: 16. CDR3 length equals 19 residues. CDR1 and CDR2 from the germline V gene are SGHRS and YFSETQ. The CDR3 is CASSFPDRYTGTSDNEQFF. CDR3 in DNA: TGCGCCAGCAGCTTCCCGGACAGGTACACCGGGACTAGCGACAATGAGCAGTTCTTC. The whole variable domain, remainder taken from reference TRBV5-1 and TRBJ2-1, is KAGVTQTPRYLIKTRGQQVTLSCSPISGHRSVSWYQQTPGQGLQFLFEYFSETQRNKGNFPGRFSGRQFSNSRSEMNVSTLELGDSALYLCASSFPDRYTGTSDNEQFFGPGTRLTVL.